Presented here are 23 T cell receptor beta chains from one specimen sequenced in a study of blood T cell repertoires in COVID-19. The method was immunoSEQ multiplex PCR; TCRdb's version includes in-frame clones alone and lacks a portion of them. The sample has 200,000 to 250,000 clones; 88% are singletons. Sequences were obtained from PBMCs or T cells enriched from blood (not recorded which). These receptors all stem from a woman aged 25-40 years who had recovered from COVID-19.

The chain uses TRBV5-4 and TRBJ1-2, with D unclear. V lost 0 bases to trimming and J lost 6 bases, with 9 bases between them. The CDR3 runs to 13 residues. Germline V CDR1 and CDR2: SGHNT, YYREEE (reference sequence). The CDR3 coding sequence is TGTGCCAGCAGCTTGGCCAGAAAAGATGGCTACACCTTC. This gives the protein CASSLARKDGYTF.

The genes are TRBV11-1 and TRBJ1-1, with 8 bases matching TRBD1. The CDR3 is 14 residues long. Losses at the gene ends were 2 bases for V and 6 bases for J; bases not matched to a gene: 5. Germline-derived CDR1 and CDR2 are SGHAT and FQDESV (reference sequence). The CDR3: CASSLTGGGPEAFF. In DNA form, the CDR3 reads TGTGCCAGCAGCTTAACAGGGGGTGGACCTGAAGCTTTCTTT.

The rearrangement links TRBV7-8 to TRBJ1-6; 7 bases fit TRBD1. The V and J ends lost 7 bases and 9 bases, in that order; junction bases with no gene match: 12. The CDR3 has 15 residues. From germline, CDR1 is SGHVS and CDR2 FQNEAQ. The CDR3 here is CASKRTTGHGSPLHF. The CDR3 coding sequence is TGTGCCAGCAAGAGGACGACAGGGCATGGTTCACCCCTCCACTTT.

The chain joins TRBV4-1 to TRBJ1-2; D ambiguous. V lost 2 bases, J lost 5 bases, and 15 bases lay in between. Germline-derived CDR1 and CDR2 are MGHRA and YSYEKL. The length of the CDR3 is 15 residues. The CDR3 bases are TGCGCCAGCAGCCAAATGGGAGAGGGAGAGTATGGCTACACCTTC. Amino acids: CASSQMGEGEYGYTF.

This clone showed up just once. The chain has TRBV6-5 and TRBJ2-1; 9 nucleotides line up with TRBD1. The CDR3 has 15 amino acids. From germline, CDR1 is MNHEY and CDR2 SVGAGI. Unmatched junction bases numbered 9, after V lost 6 bases and J lost 6 bases. The CDR3 DNA reads TGTGCCAGCAGAGCCGGGACAGGGAAAGCCAATGAGCAGTTCTTC. Its translation is CASRAGTGKANEQFF.

V is TRBV6-5 and J is TRBJ2-7; no firm D call. CDR3 length equals 11 residues. Germline CDR1 and CDR2: MNHEY and SVGAGI. V was cut by 8 bases and J by 8 bases, with 13 bases left in between. CDR3 residues: CASGDLEKQYF. The CDR3 coding sequence is TGTGCCAGCGGCGACCTAGAGAAGCAGTACTTC.

The gene calls are TRBV10-3 and TRBJ2-5, with D possibly TRBD2 on 6 matching bases. The CDR3 contains 15 residues. V dropped 0 bases and J dropped 5 bases, with 13 bases sitting between them. In germline, CDR1 is ENHRY, CDR2 SYGVKD. The CDR3 region is CAISESSGFGETQYF. DNA for the CDR3: TGTGCCATCAGTGAGTCTAGCGGTTTTGGGGAGACCCAGTACTTC.

CDR3 region: CASSLLHTSGSEAFF. The CDR3 DNA reads TGTGCCAGCAGCTTACTACATACGTCGGGATCTGAAGCTTTCTTT. This rearrangement joins TRBV7-8 to TRBJ1-1; D remains unclear. Trimming removed 2 bases at V and 6 bases at J, with 16 bases between. CDR1 and CDR2 (germline): SGHVS, FQNEAQ. This CDR3 region has 15 residues.

The CDR3 loop is CSDRNQPQHF. Here the CDR3 DNA reads TGCAGTGACAGAAATCAGCCCCAGCATTTT. V and J are TRBV20-1 and TRBJ1-5, with D hard to call. This CDR3 contains 10 residues. Germline CDR1 and CDR2: DFQATT and SNEGSKA (reference sequence). V shed 7 bases and J shed 4 bases, with 5 bases lying between them.

The V gene is TRBV2, the J gene TRBJ2-6; D call uncertain. V was shortened by 4 bases and J by 0 bases, with 4 bases between the two germline ends. The CDR3 contains 14 residues. The germline gives CDR1 SNHLY, CDR2 FYNNEI. The CDR3 region has the DNA TGTGCCAGCAGTGGGCTCTCTGGGGCCAACGTCCTGACTTTC. It specifies CASSGLSGANVLTF.

This chain joins TRBV5-8 and TRBJ1-5; D is ambiguous. Trimming shortened V by 6 bases and J by 3 bases, and 4 bases separated the two germline ends. Looked up from germline, CDR1 is SGHTS and CDR2 is YDEGEE. The CDR3 consists of 11 residues. The CDR3 DNA is TGTGCCAGCACCTCCAATCAGCCCCAGCATTTT. Its translation is CASTSNQPQHF.

The chain is built from TRBV7-9 and TRBJ1-6; D perhaps matches TRBD1 (5 bases). Germline values: CDR1 SEHNR, CDR2 FQNEAQ (reference sequence). Trimming removed 6 bases from V and 6 bases from J, with 18 bases in between. This CDR3 region has 16 residues. The CDR3 reads CASSTSGAVRNSPLHF. DNA for the CDR3: TGTGCCAGCAGTACCTCTGGGGCGGTGCGTAATTCACCCCTCCACTTT.

The chain combines TRBV3-1 (or the pseudogene TRBV3-2) with TRBJ1-1; D might be TRBD1 (5 bases). V lost 4 bases and J 5 bases, leaving 11 bases between the germline ends. Germline CDR1 and CDR2: LGHDT and YNNKEL (reference sequence). The CDR3 spans 13 residues. In nucleotides, the CDR3 is TGTGCCAGCAGCCCCCAGGGTGAAACTGAAGCTTTCTTT. Its protein is CASSPQGETEAFF.

The chain links TRBV5-6 to TRBJ1-6, with D tentatively TRBD1 (5 bases). The CDR3 contains 13 residues. Germline V gene lookup returns CDR1 SGHDT and CDR2 YYEEEE. The V end was cut by 0 bases, the J end by 7 bases, with 5 bases between. The CDR3 spells CASSLAGNSPLHF. The CDR3 DNA reads TGTGCCAGCAGCTTGGCAGGGAATTCACCCCTCCACTTT. Supplemented by reference TRBV5-6 and TRBJ1-6, the full variable domain reads DAGVTQSPTHLIKTRGQQVTLRCSPKSGHDTVSWYQQALGQGPQFIFQYYEEEERQRGNFPDRFSGHQFPNYSSELNVNALLLGDSALYLCASSLAGNSPLHFGNGTRLTVT.

This clone was recorded once. This chain joins TRBV4-2 and TRBJ2-3; the D is unclear. The CDR3 sequence is 15 residues long. V lost 1 base to trimming and J lost 3 bases, with 11 bases between them. Germline V gene lookup returns CDR1 LGHNA and CDR2 YNFKEQ. This CDR3 reads CASSQGVRSTDTQYF. For the CDR3, the DNA is TGTGCCAGCAGCCAAGGCGTTAGATCAACAGATACGCAGTATTTT.

The rearrangement links TRBV7-9 to TRBJ1-4; the D gene is possibly TRBD1 (6 bases). Germline loops: CDR1 SEHNR, CDR2 FQNEAQ (reference sequence). Between the trimmed V and J ends, which lost 3 bases and 7 bases, there was a span of 12 bases. CDR3 length equals 14 residues. The CDR3 DNA reads TGTGCCAGCAGCTTCGCAGGGGACATTGAAAAACTGTTTTTT. Protein: CASSFAGDIEKLFF.

The chain uses TRBV9 and TRBJ1-1, with D possibly matching TRBD1 (5 bases). The V end was cut by 4 bases, the J end by 3 bases, with 16 bases between. The germline gives CDR1 SGDLS, CDR2 YYNGEE. The CDR3 contains 15 residues. CDR3 region: CASSPGHHLDTEAFF. The CDR3, as DNA: TGTGCCAGCAGCCCCGGACACCACTTGGACACTGAAGCTTTCTTT.

This chain uses TRBV27 with TRBJ2-5; TRBD1 aligns across 9 bases. V was pared by 4 bases and J by 4 bases, with 22 bases of the junction left unmatched. Germline CDR1 is MNHEY and CDR2 is SMNVEV (reference sequence). The CDR3 is made up of 20 amino acids. The CDR3 loop reads CASSSHTGTGGAKIRETQYF. The CDR3 DNA is TGTGCCAGCAGTTCCCACACCGGCACAGGGGGCGCGAAGATTCGAGAGACCCAGTACTTC.

This clone has just one count. The chain has TRBV5-6 and TRBJ1-3; D call uncertain. With 2 bases removed from V and 1 base from J, the gap between germline ends came to 7 bases. The V gene's germline CDR1 is SGHDT and CDR2 YYEEEE. The CDR3 contains 14 residues. CDR3 protein: CASSFGASGNTIYF. The CDR3 DNA follows: TGTGCCAGCAGCTTCGGAGCTTCTGGAAACACCATATATTTT.

The V call is TRBV6-6, the J call TRBJ1-5; D perhaps matches TRBD1 (5 bases). Germline loops: CDR1 MNHNY, CDR2 SVGAGI (reference sequence). V lost 10 bases and J lost 9, with 16 bases in between. The CDR3 consists of 12 residues. CDR3 protein: CAIRDGGGPQHF. Written as DNA, the CDR3 is TGTGCCATCCGGGACGGGGGAGGGCCCCAGCATTTT.

The sample holds a few counts of this clone. The chain has TRBV29-1 and TRBJ1-1; no clear D. V was trimmed by 6 bases and J by 2 bases, leaving 13 bases between them. There are 13 residues in the CDR3. CDR1 SQVTM and CDR2 ANQGSEA come from the germline V gene. The CDR3 sequence: CSVPREGNTEAFF. In nucleotides, the CDR3 is TGCAGCGTCCCGCGGGAGGGAAACACTGAAGCTTTCTTT.

This clone was observed once. V gene TRBV5-4 combines with J gene TRBJ1-1; the match to TRBD1 covers 9 bases. J was trimmed by 4 bases and V by 3 bases; bases with no gene match: 4. CDR1 and CDR2 (germline): SGHNT, YYREEE (reference sequence). There are 14 residues in the CDR3. Here the CDR3 reads CASSWRTGVTEAFF. DNA of the CDR3: TGTGCCAGCAGCTGGAGGACAGGGGTCACTGAAGCTTTCTTT.

This clone was detected only once. The genes are TRBV23-1 and TRBJ1-1; 8 bases agree with TRBD1. TRBV23-1 is identified as an open reading frame with a role that is uncertain. V lost 0 bases, J lost 5 bases, and 14 bases stayed unmatched. CDR3 size: 18 residues. In DNA form, the CDR3 reads TGCGCCAGCAGTCAATCGGTGACCTCCAGGGGGCGGGTTACTGAAGCTTTCTTT. Translating gives CASSQSVTSRGRVTEAFF.